Below, 22 T cell receptor beta chains from the same sample are listed, as sequenced in a study of T-cell reconstitution after alpha-beta-depleted transplantation in children. The authors prepared the TCRbeta library with unique molecular identifiers. TCRdb passed the PCR reads through MiXCR, listing each CDR3 protein once. Of about 300,000 distinct CDR3 sequences in the sample, around 10% are singletons; the top ten hold around 7.5%. The sample in question was PBMCs, obtained before TCRalphabeta/CD19-depleted stem cell transplant. These receptors were obtained from a boy in the first two years of life with acute myeloid leukemia, due to receive a stem cell transplant.

Many counts were recorded for this clonotype. V and J are TRBV20-1 and TRBJ2-1, with D hard to call. Germline V gene lookup returns CDR1 DFQATT and CDR2 SNEGSKA (reference sequence). With 7 bases removed from V and 0 bases from J, the gap between germline ends came to 7 bases. The length of the CDR3 is 12 residues. The DNA of the CDR3 is TGCAGTGTTGGGGACTCCTACAATGAGCAGTTCTTC. Amino acids: CSVGDSYNEQFF.

Many counts were recorded for this clonotype. The rearrangement uses TRBV14 and TRBJ2-5; D is unresolved. V was pared by 0 bases and J by 1 base, with 9 bases between. The length of the CDR3 is 15 residues. The germline V gene encodes CDR1 SGHDN and CDR2 FVKESK. The CDR3 sequence: CASSQEILSQETQYF. DNA of the CDR3: TGTGCCAGCAGCCAAGAAATCCTCTCCCAAGAGACCCAGTACTTC.

At least ten counts were recorded for this clonotype. CDR3 nucleotides: TGTGCCAGCAGCAAAAAAGGGTGGGGGGGTAGCAATCAGCCCCAGCATTTT. Its protein product is CASSKKGWGGSNQPQHF. V is TRBV21-1 and J is TRBJ1-5; the D call of TRBD1 is as the table states it, not checked on the DNA. TRBV21-1 is a pseudogene. The CDR3 is 17 residues long.

This clonotype was seen many times. The V gene is TRBV10-2, the J gene TRBJ2-1, with 9 positions matching TRBD2. V lost 7 bases to trimming and J lost 4 bases; unmatched junction nucleotides: 8. Germline-derived CDR1 and CDR2 are WSHSY and SAAADI. CDR3 length equals 15 residues. This CDR3 reads CASTIPLAGYNEQFF. The CDR3 DNA reads as TGCGCCAGCACCATACCGCTAGCGGGATACAATGAGCAGTTCTTC.

V usage is TRBV6-1 and J usage is TRBJ2-7; perhaps D is TRBD1 or TRBD2 (6 bases each). The germline gives CDR1 MNHNS, CDR2 SASEGT. With 5 bases removed from V and 2 bases from J, the gap between germline ends came to 19 bases. The CDR3 runs to 16 residues. The CDR3 region is CASSRGTGAGTYEQYF. The CDR3 coding sequence is TGTGCCAGCAGTAGGGGGACGGGGGCAGGAACCTACGAGCAGTACTTC.

This clonotype appeared many times. This chain connects TRBV29-1 to TRBJ2-1, with 12 positions matching TRBD2. From germline, CDR1 is SQVTM and CDR2 ANQGSEA. The CDR3 sequence is 13 residues long. The V segment lost 7 bases and the J segment 10 bases; nucleotides outside the gene matches: 8. CDR3 amino acids: CSGLAGGPREQFF. The CDR3 DNA is TGCAGCGGCCTAGCGGGAGGGCCGCGGGAGCAGTTCTTC.

This clonotype was seen many times. This chain uses TRBV10-3 with TRBJ2-3, with 8 positions matching TRBD1. Losses at the gene ends were 3 bases for V and 3 bases for J; bases not matched to a gene: 8. This CDR3 comprises 16 residues. Germline-derived CDR1 and CDR2 are ENHRY and SYGVKD. The CDR3 protein is CAISDLRQGRTDTQYF. CDR3 DNA: TGTGCCATCAGTGACCTTCGACAGGGGAGGACAGATACGCAGTATTTT.

This clonotype was counted ten times or more. The genes are TRBV29-1 and TRBJ2-1; 8 bases map to TRBD1. The CDR3 covers 14 residues. The V segment lost 6 bases and the J segment 2 bases; nucleotides outside the gene matches: 6. Germline CDR1 reads SQVTM; CDR2 reads ANQGSEA. In DNA form, the CDR3 reads TGCAGCGTGCCGGGACAGGTTACCTACAATGAGCAGTTCTTC. It encodes CSVPGQVTYNEQFF.

This clonotype came up many times. The chain recombines TRBV9 with TRBJ2-7; 10 nucleotides agree with TRBD1. The CDR3 length is 15 residues. After removal of 3 bases from V and 3 bases from J, the junction contained 6 bases not matched to a gene. CDR1 and CDR2 (germline): SGDLS, YYNGEE. The CDR3 loop reads CASSGRDRGIYEQYF. The CDR3, as DNA: TGTGCCAGCAGCGGCCGGGACAGGGGTATCTACGAGCAGTACTTC.

This clonotype was seen ten or more times. The CDR3 protein is CAISAQAGGLQETQYF. The DNA for the CDR3 is TGTGCCATCAGTGCCCAAGCGGGGGGTCTCCAGGAGACCCAGTACTTC. This sequence joins TRBV10-3 and TRBJ2-5; 9 bases are shared with TRBD2. Germline V lookup: CDR1 ENHRY, CDR2 SYGVKD. This CDR3 is built from 16 residues. With 4 bases clipped from V and 5 bases from J, the junction kept 11 bases outside the gene matches.

This clonotype has ten or more counts. The chain carries TRBV6-5 and TRBJ2-7; TRBD2 matches 9 bases. The CDR3 extends over 14 amino acids. Germline loops: CDR1 MNHEY, CDR2 SVGAGI. The V gene end was trimmed by 0 bases and the J gene end by 5 bases; junction bases not matched to a gene: 2. CDR3 nucleotide sequence: TGTGCCAGCAGTTACTCTCTAGCGGGAAACGAGCAGTACTTC. It codes for CASSYSLAGNEQYF.

This clonotype was detected ten times or more. This rearrangement joins TRBV29-1 to TRBJ1-2; no definite D call. Germline-derived CDR1 and CDR2 are SQVTM and ANQGSEA. The CDR3 is 17 residues long. Trimming pared 6 bases from V and 7 bases from J, leaving 30 bases between. The chain's CDR3 is CSVVTVQTTKGESGYTF. For the CDR3, the DNA is TGCAGCGTAGTTACCGTGCAGACTACCAAAGGCGAGAGTGGCTACACCTTC.

The sample holds many counts of this clonotype. The chain links TRBV7-3 to TRBJ2-1; 7 bases fit TRBD2. J lost 7 bases, V lost 4 bases, and 10 bases had no gene match. CDR3 length: 15 residues. Germline V lookup: CDR1 SGHTA, CDR2 FQGTGA. Here the CDR3 reads CASSSWKRGGNEQFF. In DNA, the CDR3 is TGTGCCAGCAGCTCCTGGAAGCGGGGTGGGAATGAGCAGTTCTTC.

The chain recombines TRBV11-2 with TRBJ2-1, with D possibly being TRBD2 (5 bases). Germline V gene sequence: CDR1 SGHAT, CDR2 FQNNGV. CDR3 size: 13 residues. V was shortened by 5 bases and J by 10 bases, with 15 bases between the two germline ends. The CDR3 spells CASSPGMVKEQFF. Here the CDR3 DNA reads TGTGCCAGCAGCCCGGGGATGGTTAAAGAGCAGTTCTTC.

There are a few counts of this clonotype. This CDR3 is CASSYSSDREKVYEQYF. The CDR3 bases are TGTGCCAGCAGTTACTCGTCCGACAGGGAAAAAGTCTACGAGCAGTACTTC. The V gene is TRBV6-5, the J gene TRBJ2-7; 7 nucleotides line up with TRBD1. This CDR3 contains 17 residues. V gave up 0 bases and J gave up 3 bases; unmatched junction bases: 11. Germline loops: CDR1 MNHEY, CDR2 SVGAGI.

This clonotype was counted many times. The gene calls are TRBV5-1 and TRBJ2-3; no definite D call. Germline values: CDR1 SGHRS, CDR2 YFSETQ. The length of the CDR3 is 12 residues. V lost 4 bases and J 4 bases, leaving 7 bases between the germline ends. As DNA, the CDR3 is TGCGCCAGCAGCCCCGGCCCAGATACGCAGTATTTT. Residues: CASSPGPDTQYF.

V usage is TRBV7-6 and J usage is TRBJ1-1, with TRBD1 as a possible D gene (5 bases). Germline-derived CDR1 and CDR2 are SGHVS and FNYEAQ. V gave up 2 bases and J gave up 7 bases, with 11 bases separating them. The CDR3 is 13 residues long. Here the CDR3 reads CASSLNGGREAFF. In nucleotides, the CDR3 is TGTGCCAGCAGCTTAAACGGGGGACGTGAAGCTTTCTTT.

This clonotype has ten or more counts. V is TRBV20-1 and J is TRBJ2-7; 8 positions match TRBD2. CDR3 length equals 13 residues. The germline CDR1 and CDR2 sequences are DFQATT and SNEGSKA (reference sequence). Trimming cost V 2 bases and J 3 bases; bases outside gene matches: 3. DNA for the CDR3: TGCAGTGCTAGAAGCCTAGCGGGCTACGAGCAGTACTTC. Protein sequence: CSARSLAGYEQYF.

This clonotype showed up many times. This sequence joins TRBV12-3 or TRBV12-4 and TRBJ1-2; D unresolved. The CDR3 extends over 14 amino acids. Trimming cost V 4 bases and J 3 bases, with 12 bases left between them. Here the CDR3 reads CASSYPGVYYGYTF. The CDR3 coding sequence is TGTGCCAGCAGTTATCCCGGGGTATACTATGGCTACACCTTC.

This clonotype was counted ten times or more. The chain uses TRBV3-1 and TRBJ2-7, with D possibly being TRBD1 (6 bases). The germline CDR1 and CDR2 sequences are LGHDT and YNNKEL (reference sequence). V was trimmed by 4 bases and J by 0 bases, leaving 16 bases between them. The CDR3 covers 16 residues. CDR3 in DNA: TGTGCCAGCAGCCTCACGGGCAGGGGCGTCTCCTACGAGCAGTACTTC. Residues: CASSLTGRGVSYEQYF.

This clonotype was observed many times. The V and J genes are TRBV29-1 and TRBJ2-7; 7 bases fit TRBD1. The length of the CDR3 is 14 residues. V gave up 7 bases and J gave up 0 bases; unmatched junction bases: 9. The germline gives CDR1 SQVTM, CDR2 ANQGSEA. The CDR3 DNA sequence: TGCAGCGCTGGGAACAGGGGAAGCTCCTACGAGCAGTACTTC. Translation gives CSAGNRGSSYEQYF.

This clonotype was picked up many times. The V gene is TRBV11-2, the J gene TRBJ2-3; TRBD2 matches at 11 bases. Germline lookup yields CDR1 SGHAT and CDR2 FQNNGV. This CDR3 contains 18 residues. Trimming at V came to 1 base and at J to 1 base, leaving 7 bases not matched to a gene. CDR3 in DNA: TGTGCCAGCAGCTTAGTTTCTAGCGGGGGGACTCGCACAGATACGCAGTATTTT. Encoded protein: CASSLVSSGGTRTDTQYF.